These 27 T cell receptor beta chains were sequenced from one sample in a study of cytomegalovirus exposure and HLA in healthy donors. Profiled with immunoSEQ multiplex PCR; TCRdb holds only in-frame clones, not every one. The sample includes some 150,000 clones, approximately 88% of them seen just once. Sample: PBMCs. The receptors shown here come from a man younger than 35 in good health and CMV-seropositive.

This chain joins TRBV7-9 and TRBJ1-2, with D uncertain. V gave up 6 bases and J gave up 6 bases, with 17 bases separating them. The CDR3 is 14 amino acids. CDR1 is SEHNR and CDR2 is FQNEAQ in the germline V gene (reference sequence). The CDR3 DNA reads as TGTGCCAGCAGTCTGTGGGTAGACGGGGATGGCTACACCTTC. It translates to CASSLWVDGDGYTF.

V is TRBV18 and J is TRBJ1-4; 8 bases map to TRBD1. The CDR3 loop spans 15 amino acids. The V gene's germline CDR1 is KGHSH and CDR2 LQKENI. J gave up 5 bases and V 3 bases, and 5 bases lay outside the gene matches. CDR3 DNA: TGTGCCAGCTCACCGTTGACAGGGGAGAATGAAAAACTGTTTTTT. This translates into CASSPLTGENEKLFF.

The CDR3 sequence: CASSLGRAYEQYF. CDR3 nucleotide sequence: TGTGCCAGCAGTTTGGGCAGGGCCTACGAGCAGTACTTC. The chain uses TRBV27 and TRBJ2-7; a possible D gene is TRBD1 (5 bases). Trimming removed 3 bases at V and 2 bases at J, with 8 bases between. CDR1 MNHEY and CDR2 SMNVEV come from the germline V gene (reference sequence). This CDR3 contains 13 residues.

V is TRBV6-1 and J is TRBJ2-5; 10 bases match TRBD1. Trimming at V came to 4 bases and at J to 3 bases, leaving 8 bases not matched to a gene. This CDR3 has 16 residues. Germline assignment: CDR1 MNHNS and CDR2 SASEGT. The CDR3 coding sequence is TGTGCCAGCAGTGGATCATTGACAGGGGGCGAAGAGACCCAGTACTTC. It codes for CASSGSLTGGEETQYF.

This chain connects TRBV18 to TRBJ2-2, with D possibly TRBD2 on 5 matching bases. The CDR3 is made up of 15 amino acids. V lost 3 bases to trimming and J lost 6 bases, with 14 bases between them. CDR1 and CDR2 from the germline V gene are KGHSH and LQKENI. The CDR3: CASSPGSQEPGELFF. CDR3 coding DNA: TGTGCCAGCTCACCGGGGAGCCAGGAACCCGGGGAGCTGTTTTTT.

CDR3 coding DNA: TGTGCCAGCACCTTTAGCCCTGGTGGTAACTATGGCTACACCTTC. Amino acid sequence: CASTFSPGGNYGYTF. V and J are TRBV6-5 and TRBJ1-2; D is undetermined. V was pared by 7 bases and J by 1 base, with 16 bases between. Germline-derived CDR1 and CDR2 are MNHEY and SVGAGI. The CDR3 runs to 15 residues.

This rearrangement joins TRBV7-9 to TRBJ2-7; weak D call: TRBD2 (7 bases). The germline CDR1 and CDR2 sequences are SEHNR and FQNEAQ (reference sequence). V lost 5 bases and J 3 bases, leaving 14 bases between the germline ends. The CDR3 length is 14 residues. In DNA, the CDR3 is TGTGCCAGCAGCCATGGGGGGGCTTTCTACGAGCAGTACTTC. As protein: CASSHGGAFYEQYF.

This clone has just a few counts. This sample also contains other DNA sequences that code for the same CDR3. The chain links TRBV6-6 to TRBJ1-2; 9 nucleotides line up with TRBD1. Germline V gives CDR1 MNHNY, CDR2 SVGAGI (reference sequence). The junction had 4 bases not matched to a gene; V was cut back by 4 bases and J by 7 bases. The CDR3 consists of 13 residues. CDR3 DNA: TGTGCCAGCAGTTCCACAGGGGGCTCTGGCTACACCTTC. Translation: CASSSTGGSGYTF.

The rearrangement uses TRBV4-1 and TRBJ2-1; no clear D gene. Germline lookup yields CDR1 MGHRA and CDR2 YSYEKL. V shed 0 bases and J shed 5 bases, with 8 bases lying between them. This CDR3 has 14 residues. This CDR3 is CASSQDPSDNEQFF. The CDR3 DNA is TGCGCCAGCAGCCAAGATCCGTCCGACAATGAGCAGTTCTTC.

This chain connects TRBV29-1 to TRBJ2-1; 10 bases are a match to TRBD2. CDR1 and CDR2 from the germline V gene are SQVTM and ANQGSEA. This CDR3 region has 13 residues. V lost 4 bases to trimming and J lost 4 bases; unmatched junction nucleotides: 1. Here the CDR3 DNA reads TGCAGCGTTGGGACTAGCGGATACAATGAGCAGTTCTTC. Protein product: CSVGTSGYNEQFF.

The CDR3: CASSPEGSYEQYF. CDR3 nucleotide sequence: TGCGCCAGCAGCCCCGAGGGATCCTACGAGCAGTACTTC. The rearrangement links TRBV5-1 to TRBJ2-7, with D perhaps matching TRBD2 (5 bases). Germline-derived CDR1 and CDR2 are SGHRS and YFSETQ. CDR3 length: 13 residues. The ends were cut back, 4 bases at V and 1 base at J, with 9 bases in the middle.

The chain links TRBV7-6 to TRBJ1-1, with unresolved D. Germline loops: CDR1 SGHVS, CDR2 FNYEAQ. The CDR3 is 14 residues long. Deletions cut 1 base from V and 0 bases from J, with 6 bases between. CDR3 bases: TGTGCCAGCAGCTTAGGCCGGTTGAACACTGAAGCTTTCTTT. Protein: CASSLGRLNTEAFF.

CDR3 sequence reads: CASRESGGYNEQFF. In DNA form, the CDR3 reads TGTGCCAGCAGAGAGAGCGGGGGGTACAATGAGCAGTTCTTC. This chain uses TRBV2 with TRBJ2-1; 9 bases line up with TRBD2. The junction had 4 bases not matched to a gene; V was cut back by 6 bases and J by 4 bases. The germline V gene has CDR1 SNHLY and CDR2 FYNNEI. The CDR3 is 14 residues long. Full variable domain (outside the CDR3, taken from reference TRBV2 and TRBJ2-1): EPEVTQTPSHQVTQMGQEVILRCVPISNHLYFYWYRQILGQKVEFLVSFYNNEISEKSEIFDDQFSVERPDGSNFTLKIRSTKLEDSAMYFCASRESGGYNEQFFGPGTRLTVL.

The rearrangement joins TRBV6-6 to TRBJ2-1, with D possibly TRBD2 on 5 matching bases. Germline loops: CDR1 MNHNY, CDR2 SVGAGI (reference sequence). This CDR3 is built from 16 residues. V was pared by 6 bases and J by 2 bases, with 17 bases between. DNA for the CDR3: TGTGCCAGCAGGTCGGTGCGGGCATCTGCCTACAATGAGCAGTTCTTC. This codes for CASRSVRASAYNEQFF.

The CDR3 coding sequence is TGCAGCGTTGAAGGTTCGCGGGCCACCTCCTACGAGCAGTACTTC. It is translated as CSVEGSRATSYEQYF. The chain uses TRBV29-1 and TRBJ2-7; perhaps TRBD2 as D (5 bases). The CDR3 length is 15 residues. Trimming removed 1 base at V and 0 bases at J, with 13 bases between. CDR1 and CDR2 from the germline V gene are SQVTM and ANQGSEA.

V gene TRBV7-9 combines with J gene TRBJ2-7, with D unresolved. The V end lost 4 bases, the J end lost 3 bases, and 7 bases lay between the germline ends. Germline loops: CDR1 SEHNR, CDR2 FQNEAQ (reference sequence). CDR3 length: 12 residues. The CDR3 DNA sequence: TGTGCCAGCAGCTCCGTCCGCTACGAGCAGTACTTC. Translation gives CASSSVRYEQYF.

V is TRBV7-8 and J is TRBJ1-4; D uncertain. Trimming stripped 2 bases from V and 11 bases from J, with 6 bases between. This CDR3 contains 11 residues. Germline V gives CDR1 SGHVS, CDR2 FQNEAQ. CDR3 nucleotide sequence: TGTGCCAGCAGCTTAAATCAGAAACTGTTTTTT. Its protein is CASSLNQKLFF.

CDR3 sequence reads: CASSPPEGTSGAYEQYF. In DNA, the CDR3 is TGTGCCAGCTCACCACCCGAAGGGACTAGCGGGGCCTACGAGCAGTACTTC. The gene calls are TRBV18 and TRBJ2-7; 13 nucleotides line up with TRBD2. The CDR3 length is 17 residues. J was trimmed by 2 bases and V by 0 bases; bases with no gene match: 4. Germline-derived CDR1 and CDR2 are KGHSH and LQKENI.

The chain employs TRBV4-1 and TRBJ2-1; the match to TRBD2 covers 9 bases. Germline CDR1 is MGHRA and CDR2 is YSYEKL. Trimming took 6 bases from V and 10 from J; bases not matched to a gene: 16. There are 16 residues in the CDR3. Here the CDR3 reads CASRDPIRGRAGEQFF. In nucleotides, the CDR3 is TGCGCCAGCAGGGACCCTATTCGCGGGAGGGCTGGGGAGCAGTTCTTC.

The chain couples TRBV15 to TRBJ1-2; D not certain. CDR1 is LNHNV, CDR2 YYDKDF, per germline (reference sequence). CDR3 length equals 12 residues. Trimming shortened V by 2 bases and J by 5 bases, and 6 bases separated the two germline ends. The CDR3 nucleotides read TGTGCCACCAGCAGAAACGGTTATGGCTACACCTTC. Protein product: CATSRNGYGYTF.

Worth noting for this clone: The sample contains more than one DNA sequence encoding this CDR3. The chain is built from TRBV7-9 and TRBJ1-5, with D uncertain. This CDR3 is 15 amino acids long. Per germline, CDR1 SEHNR and CDR2 FQNEAQ (reference sequence). Between the trimmed V and J ends, which lost 1 base and 4 bases, there was a span of 11 bases. CDR3 DNA: TGTGCCAGCAGCTTAGAAGGGTCGGGGAATCAGCCCCAGCATTTT. Translating gives CASSLEGSGNQPQHF.

The chain joins TRBV7-7 to TRBJ2-2, with D hard to call. Trimming removed 8 bases from V and 1 base from J, with 8 bases in between. Per germline, CDR1 SSHAT and CDR2 FNYEAQ (reference sequence). The CDR3 has 13 residues. The CDR3 region is CASSRGNTGELFF. The CDR3 DNA follows: TGTGCCAGCTCCAGAGGGAACACCGGGGAGCTGTTTTTT.

The chain combines TRBV6-5 with TRBJ1-1; TRBD1 agrees at 8 bases. Germline trimming cut 6 bases from V and 6 bases from J; bases unmatched to any gene: 6. CDR3 length: 13 amino acids. Germline V gene sequence: CDR1 MNHEY, CDR2 SVGAGI. This chain's CDR3 is CASSGTGFSEAFF. Here the CDR3 DNA reads TGTGCCAGCAGCGGGACAGGTTTCTCTGAAGCTTTCTTT.

The J gene is TRBJ2-3, the V gene TRBV9; D not resolved. Germline lookup yields CDR1 SGDLS and CDR2 YYNGEE. Between the trimmed V and J ends, which lost 0 bases and 3 bases, there was a span of 11 bases. The CDR3 extends over 15 amino acids. CDR3 loop: CASSVGSATTDTQYF. The CDR3 region has the DNA TGTGCCAGCAGCGTAGGATCAGCGACGACAGATACGCAGTATTTT.

The V gene is TRBV11-3, the J gene TRBJ2-2; D possibly corresponds to TRBD2 (6 bases). This CDR3 is 15 amino acids long. Germline loops: CDR1 SGHNT, CDR2 YENEEA. The germline V and J ends were trimmed by 2 bases and 6 bases, with 13 bases remaining between them. CDR3 protein: CASSLRVGGAGELFF. As DNA, the CDR3 is TGTGCCAGCAGCTTAAGAGTGGGGGGAGCCGGGGAGCTGTTTTTT.

This clone was seen a single time. The genes are TRBV15 and TRBJ2-7; 7 bases are a match to TRBD1. Germline V gene lookup returns CDR1 LNHNV and CDR2 YYDKDF (reference sequence). This CDR3 is 12 amino acids long. With 4 bases clipped from V and 4 bases from J, the junction kept 1 base outside the gene matches. The CDR3 region is CATSTQGYEQYF. The DNA of the CDR3 is TGTGCCACCAGCACACAGGGGTACGAGCAGTACTTC.

This chain connects TRBV28 to TRBJ2-7, with D possibly being TRBD2 (6 bases). The germline gives CDR1 MDHEN, CDR2 SYDVKM. The CDR3 sequence is 13 residues long. The V end was cut by 6 bases, the J end by 4 bases, with 13 bases between. CDR3 DNA sequence: TGTGCCAGCAGCGGGACTCCTCAATACGAGCAGTACTTC. It specifies CASSGTPQYEQYF.